A single T cell receptor beta chain is shown here with its context. These data belong to a study of OX40 agonist ivuxolimab in advanced cancers. Background on the study: Of the participants, under 50% had some prior anti-PD-1, anti-PD-L1 or anti-CTLA-4 therapy, which was allowed.

The CDR3 has 16 amino acids. CDR1 and CDR2 (germline): SGDLS, YYNGEE. V dropped 0 bases and J dropped 1 base, with 10 bases sitting between them. Sequencing was performed with immunoSEQ multiplex PCR; in TCRdb, only in-frame clones are kept and a portion is missing. The table lists 45,000 to 50,000 clones, roughly nine tenths of them singletons. The sequence was obtained from an adult with an advanced solid tumor such as melanoma, head and neck, liver or kidney cancer. The gene calls are TRBV9 and TRBJ2-2; the D is unclear. Sequenced material: CD4+ or CD8+ T cells sorted from blood, taken in a trial of the OX40 agonist ivuxolimab. The CDR3 region is CASSVVGMGNTGELFF. The CDR3 coding sequence is TGTGCCAGCAGCGTAGTAGGGATGGGGAACACCGGGGAGCTGTTTTTT.